This is a list of T cell receptor beta chains from one sample in a study of breast tumors, draining lymph nodes, adjacent tissues. MiXCR, run by TCRdb on the multiplex PCR reads, gives a single entry per CDR3 protein. The sample includes roughly 19,000 distinct CDR3 sequences, roughly 50% of them seen just once. Specimen: breast tumor tissue. The receptors stem from a female donor with breast cancer. Some clones in this sample may be carry-over from other donors' samples. The CDR3 runs from the conserved cysteine through the conserved F or W. The D gene is left open where the match is weak. Where a row states a size, it is once, few, many or the class of an expanded clone; other rows omit it.

abundance,j_gene,d_gene,v_gene,CDR3nt,CDR3aa
many,TRBJ1-1,.,TRBV29-1,TGCAGCGCCGGAACGGGGGGGGGCTTT,CSAGTGGGF
once,TRBJ2-2,TRBD2,TRBV6-5,TGTGCCAGCAGTTACTCCGGGGGGGCAGGCGGGGAGCTGTTTTTT,CASSYSGGAGGELFF
many,TRBJ2-7,.,TRBV18,TGTGCCAGCTCACCACAGGGGGGAAGCTCCTACGAGCAGTACTTC,CASSPQGGSSYEQYF
large,TRBJ2-1,TRBD2,TRBV11-2,TGTGCCAGCAGCCTCCACTGGGAGGGAGAGTTCTTC,CASSLHWEGEFF
.,TRBJ2-3,.,TRBV11-3,TGCGCCAGCAGTTTCATTGGGGATACGCAGTATTTT,CASSFIGDTQYF
medium-sized,TRBJ2-5,TRBD2,TRBV15,TGTGCCACCAGCAGGGGTGGGGGACTAGCGGCATCAGAGACCCAGTACTTC,CATSRGGGLAASETQYF
many,TRBJ2-5,.,TRBV12-3/TRBV12-4,TGTGCCAGCAGTTTACGGAACCAAGAGACCCAGTACTTC,CASSLRNQETQYF
many,TRBJ2-1,TRBD2,TRBV6-2/TRBV6-3,TGTGCCAGCAGTTACTCGAAACGGGGTAGCGGGAGGAGACCCTACAATGAGCAGTTCTTC,CASSYSKRGSGRRPYNEQFF
medium-sized,TRBJ1-2,.,TRBV29-1,TGCAGCGTTGAAGACAGATTGAACTATGGCTACACCTTC,CSVEDRLNYGYTF
few,TRBJ2-3,.,TRBV12-5,TGTGCTAGTGGTTTGGACAACACAGATACGCAGTATTTT,CASGLDNTDTQYF
.,TRBJ2-7,.,TRBV6-2/TRBV6-3,TGTGCCAGCAGTTACGTAAGGGCGTTCACGAACGAGTACTTC,CASSYVRAFTNEYF
medium-sized,TRBJ1-2,TRBD1,TRBV29-1,TGCAGCGTTGATGGGGACAGGGGGCTTGGCTACACCTTC,CSVDGDRGLGYTF
.,TRBJ2-2,.,TRBV7-2,TGTGCCAGCAGCTTAGGAGCAGCGGAGCTGTTTTTT,CASSLGAAELFF
.,TRBJ2-5,TRBD1,TRBV29-1,TGCAGCGTCCCACGACAGGGGGGAAGAGAGCAGTACTTC,CSVPRQGGREQYF
.,TRBJ2-3,TRBD2,TRBV14,TGTGCCAGCAGCCCGACCGGGGGGAATACGCAGTATTTT,CASSPTGGNTQYF
many,TRBJ2-7,.,TRBV28,TGTGCCAGCAGTTTACAAGGGGGGAAACACGAGCAGTACTTC,CASSLQGGKHEQYF
.,TRBJ2-3,TRBD2,TRBV6-2/TRBV6-3,TGTGCCAGCAGTCTAGCGGGAGGGAGGGATACGCAGTATTTT,CASSLAGGRDTQYF
.,TRBJ2-5,TRBD2,TRBV6-1,TGTGCCAGCAGTGTCTCGAGCGGGAGCAAGGGGACCCAGTACTTC,CASSVSSGSKGTQYF
once,TRBJ1-5,TRBD1,TRBV20-1,TGCAGTGCTAGGGGACTAGCGGGACAGGGGGCGCGACAGCCCCAGCATTTT,CSARGLAGQGARQPQHF
many,TRBJ1-1,.,TRBV5-4,TGTGCCAGCAGCTTCACTTTCGGAGCCTTGGGCACTGAAGCTTTCTTT,CASSFTFGALGTEAFF
.,TRBJ2-5,.,TRBV29-1,TGCAGCGTTGCCCCCCTAGCGCAAGAGACCCAGTACTTC,CSVAPLAQETQYF
.,TRBJ1-5,.,TRBV19,TGTGCCAGTAGTTCCCTGGGGAGTCAGCCCCAGCATTTT,CASSSLGSQPQHF
.,TRBJ2-3,TRBD2,TRBV7-9,TGTGCCAGCAGCTTGGGCGGGAGAAGCACAGATACGCAGTATTTT,CASSLGGRSTDTQYF
.,TRBJ2-3,TRBD1,TRBV7-9,TGTGCCAGCAGCTTAAGGACAGGGGTTGGAGATACGCAGTATTTT,CASSLRTGVGDTQYF
many,TRBJ2-5,.,TRBV10-3,TGTGCCATCACTTCGGGCCAAGAGACCCAGTACTTC,CAITSGQETQYF
.,TRBJ1-6,.,TRBV18,TGTGCCAGCCCACCACAGGGAAGAGACCTCCACTTT,CASPPQGRDLHF
many,TRBJ1-2,TRBD1,TRBV12-3/TRBV12-4,TGTGCCAGCAGTTTAGGACAGGGGTATGGCTACACCTTC,CASSLGQGYGYTF
.,TRBJ1-4,TRBD1,TRBV20-1,TGCAGTGCTACGACAGGGGGCAGTGAAAAACTGTTTTTT,CSATTGGSEKLFF
many,TRBJ2-5,.,TRBV5-8,TGTGCCAGCGGGAGGTTTCGGTCCCAAGAGACCCAGTACTTC,CASGRFRSQETQYF